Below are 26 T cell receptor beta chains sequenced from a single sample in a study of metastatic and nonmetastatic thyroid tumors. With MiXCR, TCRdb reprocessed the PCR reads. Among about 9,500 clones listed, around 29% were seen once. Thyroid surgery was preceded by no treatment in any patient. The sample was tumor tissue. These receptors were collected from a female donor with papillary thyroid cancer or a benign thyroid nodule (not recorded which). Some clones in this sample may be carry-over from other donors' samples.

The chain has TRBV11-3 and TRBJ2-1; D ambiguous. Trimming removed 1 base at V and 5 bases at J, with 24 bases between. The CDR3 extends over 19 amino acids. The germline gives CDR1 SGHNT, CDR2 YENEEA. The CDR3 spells CASSLVLAGLRYENNEQFF. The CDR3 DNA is TGTGCCAGCAGCTTAGTGTTGGCCGGCCTCAGATATGAGAACAATGAGCAGTTCTTC.

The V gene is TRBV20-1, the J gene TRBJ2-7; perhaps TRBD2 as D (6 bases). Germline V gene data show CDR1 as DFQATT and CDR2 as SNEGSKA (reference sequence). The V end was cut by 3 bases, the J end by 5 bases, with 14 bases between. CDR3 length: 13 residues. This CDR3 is CSARRDGSDEQYF. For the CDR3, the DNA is TGCAGTGCTAGGCGGGACGGGTCGGACGAGCAGTACTTC.

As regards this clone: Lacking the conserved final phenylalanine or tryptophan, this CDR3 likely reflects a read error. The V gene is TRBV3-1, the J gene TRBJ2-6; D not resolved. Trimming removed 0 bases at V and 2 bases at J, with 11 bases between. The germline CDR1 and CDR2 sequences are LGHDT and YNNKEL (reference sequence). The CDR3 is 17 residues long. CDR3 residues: CASSQEGPVAGANVLTS. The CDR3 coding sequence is TGTGCCAGCAGCCAAGAAGGTCCAGTGGCTGGGGCCAACGTCCTGACTTCC.

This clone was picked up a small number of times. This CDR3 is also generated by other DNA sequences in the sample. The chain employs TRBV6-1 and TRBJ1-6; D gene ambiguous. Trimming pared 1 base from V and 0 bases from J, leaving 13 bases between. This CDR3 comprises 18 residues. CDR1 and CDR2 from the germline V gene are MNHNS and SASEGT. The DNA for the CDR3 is TGTGCCAGCAGTGAAGTGCGCCAGGAGAGCTCCTATAATTCACCCCTCCACTTT. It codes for CASSEVRQESSYNSPLHF.

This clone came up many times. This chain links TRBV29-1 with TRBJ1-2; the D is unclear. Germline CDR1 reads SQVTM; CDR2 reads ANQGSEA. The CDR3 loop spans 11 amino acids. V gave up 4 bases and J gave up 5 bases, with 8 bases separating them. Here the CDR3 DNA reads TGCAGCGTTGGGAGGGAGTATGGCTACACCTTC. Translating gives CSVGREYGYTF. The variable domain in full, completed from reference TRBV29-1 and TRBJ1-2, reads SAVISQKPSRDICQRGTSLTIQCQVDSQVTMMFWYRQQPGQSLTLIATANQGSEATYESGFVIDKFPISRPNLTFSTLTVSNMSPEDSSIYLCSVGREYGYTFGSGTRLTVV.

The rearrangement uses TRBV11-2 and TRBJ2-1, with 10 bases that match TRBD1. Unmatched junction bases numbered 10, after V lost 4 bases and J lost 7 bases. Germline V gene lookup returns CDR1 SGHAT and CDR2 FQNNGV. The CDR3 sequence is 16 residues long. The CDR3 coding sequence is TGTGCCAGCAGCTCGCCCGGGACAGGGGTAACGAATGAGCAGTTCTTC. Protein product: CASSSPGTGVTNEQFF.

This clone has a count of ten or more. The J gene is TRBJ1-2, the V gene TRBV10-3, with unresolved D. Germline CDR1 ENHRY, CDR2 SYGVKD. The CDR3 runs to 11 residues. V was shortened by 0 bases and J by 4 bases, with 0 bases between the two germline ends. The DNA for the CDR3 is TGTGCCATCAGTGAGTCCTATGGCTACACCTTC. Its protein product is CAISESYGYTF.

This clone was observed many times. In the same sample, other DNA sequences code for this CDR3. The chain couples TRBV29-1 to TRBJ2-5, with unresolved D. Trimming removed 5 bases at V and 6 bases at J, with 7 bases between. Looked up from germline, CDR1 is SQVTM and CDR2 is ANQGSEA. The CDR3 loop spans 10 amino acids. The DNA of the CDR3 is TGCAGCGTTATCATGCAGACCCAGTACTTC. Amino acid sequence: CSVIMQTQYF.

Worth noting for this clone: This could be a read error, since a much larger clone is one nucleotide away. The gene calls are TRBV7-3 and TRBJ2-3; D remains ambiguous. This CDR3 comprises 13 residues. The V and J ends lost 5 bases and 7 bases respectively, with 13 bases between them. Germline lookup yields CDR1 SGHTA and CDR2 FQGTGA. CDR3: CASSPTRAYTQYF. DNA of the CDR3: TGTGCCAGCAGCCCCACACGGGCATATACGCAGTATTTT.

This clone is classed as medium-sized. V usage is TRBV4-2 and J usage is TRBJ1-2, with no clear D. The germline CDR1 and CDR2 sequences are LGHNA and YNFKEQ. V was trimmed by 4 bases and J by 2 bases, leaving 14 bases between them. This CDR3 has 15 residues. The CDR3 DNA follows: TGTGCCAGCAGCCCCTCTACTATGGGGAACTATGGCTACACCTTC. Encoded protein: CASSPSTMGNYGYTF.

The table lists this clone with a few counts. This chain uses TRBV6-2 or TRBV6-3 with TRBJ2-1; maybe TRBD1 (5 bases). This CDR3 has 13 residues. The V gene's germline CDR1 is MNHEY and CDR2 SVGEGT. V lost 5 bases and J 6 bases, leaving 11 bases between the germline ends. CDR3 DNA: TGTGCCAGCAGTCCCGACAGAAGCAATGAGCAGTTCTTC. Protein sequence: CASSPDRSNEQFF.

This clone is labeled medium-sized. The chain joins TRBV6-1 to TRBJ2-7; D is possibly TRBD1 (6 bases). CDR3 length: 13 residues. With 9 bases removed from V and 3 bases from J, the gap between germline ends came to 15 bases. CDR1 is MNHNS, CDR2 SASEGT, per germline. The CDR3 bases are TGTGCCAGTTGTTATGGACAGAGCTACGAGCAGTACTTC. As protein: CASCYGQSYEQYF.

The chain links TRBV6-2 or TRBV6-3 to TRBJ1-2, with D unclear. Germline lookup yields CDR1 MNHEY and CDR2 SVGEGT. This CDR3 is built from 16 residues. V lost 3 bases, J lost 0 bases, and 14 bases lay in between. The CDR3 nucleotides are TGTGCCAGCAGTTATCGTTCCTGGGGAGCTAACTATGGCTACACCTTC. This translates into CASSYRSWGANYGYTF.

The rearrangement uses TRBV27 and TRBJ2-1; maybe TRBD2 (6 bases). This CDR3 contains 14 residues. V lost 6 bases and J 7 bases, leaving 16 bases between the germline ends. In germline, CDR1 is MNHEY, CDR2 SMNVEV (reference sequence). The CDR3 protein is CASRAVAGRNEQFF. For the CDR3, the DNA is TGTGCCAGCAGAGCCGTGGCAGGGAGGAATGAGCAGTTCTTC.

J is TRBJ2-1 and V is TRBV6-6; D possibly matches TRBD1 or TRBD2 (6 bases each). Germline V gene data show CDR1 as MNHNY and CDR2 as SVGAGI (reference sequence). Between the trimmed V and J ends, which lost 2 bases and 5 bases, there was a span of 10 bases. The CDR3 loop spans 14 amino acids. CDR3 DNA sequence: TGTGCCAGCAGTTACATCGGGGGCAACAATGAGCAGTTCTTC. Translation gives CASSYIGGNNEQFF.

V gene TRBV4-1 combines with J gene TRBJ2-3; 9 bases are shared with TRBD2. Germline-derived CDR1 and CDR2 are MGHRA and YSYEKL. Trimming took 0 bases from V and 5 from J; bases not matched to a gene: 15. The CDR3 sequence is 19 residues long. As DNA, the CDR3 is TGCGCCAGCAGCCAAGATAGGTGGGAAAGCGGGGGGACGGGAGATACGCAGTATTTT. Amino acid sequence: CASSQDRWESGGTGDTQYF.

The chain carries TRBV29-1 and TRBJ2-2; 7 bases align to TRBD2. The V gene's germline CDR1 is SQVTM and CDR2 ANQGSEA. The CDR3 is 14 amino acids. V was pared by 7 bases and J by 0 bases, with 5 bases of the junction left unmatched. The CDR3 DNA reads TGCAGCGCTGGGGAGGGTTCGAACACCGGGGAGCTGTTTTTT. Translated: CSAGEGSNTGELFF.

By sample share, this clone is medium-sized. CDR3 residues: CASSLGTSGLEQFF. DNA of the CDR3: TGCGCCAGCAGCCTAGGGACTAGCGGGTTGGAGCAGTTCTTC. V usage is TRBV5-1 and J usage is TRBJ2-1; 12 nucleotides line up with TRBD2. The CDR3 consists of 14 residues. CDR1 is SGHRS, CDR2 YFSETQ, per germline. J gave up 10 bases and V 4 bases, and 6 bases lay outside the gene matches.

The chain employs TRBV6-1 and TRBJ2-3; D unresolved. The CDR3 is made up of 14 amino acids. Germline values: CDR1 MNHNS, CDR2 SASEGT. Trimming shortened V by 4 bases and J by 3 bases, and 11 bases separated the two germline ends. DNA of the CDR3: TGTGCCAGCAGTGTAGCAGGTGGGACAGATACGCAGTATTTT. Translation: CASSVAGGTDTQYF.

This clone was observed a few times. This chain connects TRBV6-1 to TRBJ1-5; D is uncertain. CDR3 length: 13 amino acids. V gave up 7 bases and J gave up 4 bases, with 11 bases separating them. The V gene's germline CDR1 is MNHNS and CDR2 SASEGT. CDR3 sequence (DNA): TGTGCCAGCACCTCAAGGGCGAATCAGCCCCAGCATTTT. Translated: CASTSRANQPQHF.

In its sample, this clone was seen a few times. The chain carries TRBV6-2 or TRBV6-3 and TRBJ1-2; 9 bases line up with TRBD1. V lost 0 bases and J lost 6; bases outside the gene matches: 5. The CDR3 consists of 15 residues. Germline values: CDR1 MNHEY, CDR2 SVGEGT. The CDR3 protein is CASSYSTGGADGYTF. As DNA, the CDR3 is TGTGCCAGCAGTTACTCTACAGGGGGCGCGGATGGCTACACCTTC.

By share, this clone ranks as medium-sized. CDR3 nucleotides: TGTGCCAGCAGTGGCAGGACTAGCGGGCCCCAAAACTTTTACGAGCAGTACTTC. This sequence encodes CASSGRTSGPQNFYEQYF. The chain links TRBV28 to TRBJ2-7; TRBD2 matches at 11 bases. Germline values: CDR1 MDHEN, CDR2 SYDVKM. With 5 bases clipped from V and 4 bases from J, the junction kept 16 bases outside the gene matches. The CDR3 has 18 residues.

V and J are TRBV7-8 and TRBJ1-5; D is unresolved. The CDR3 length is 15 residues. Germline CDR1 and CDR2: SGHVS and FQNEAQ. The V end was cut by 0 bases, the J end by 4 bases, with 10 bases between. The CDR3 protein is CASSLAPGPNQPQHF. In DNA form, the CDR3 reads TGTGCCAGCAGCTTAGCGCCTGGACCTAATCAGCCCCAGCATTTT. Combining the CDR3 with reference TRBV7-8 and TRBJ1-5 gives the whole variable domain GAGVSQSPRYKVAKRGQDVALRCDPISGHVSLFWYQQALGQGPEFLTYFQNEAQLDKSGLPSDRFFAERPEGSVSTLKIQRTQQEDSAVYLCASSLAPGPNQPQHFGDGTRLSIL.

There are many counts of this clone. The CDR3 DNA reads TGTGCTAGTGGTTTGGTAGGGACAGTAGTAAATAGTATCAATCAGCCCCAGCATTTT. Protein sequence: CASGLVGTVVNSINQPQHF. V is TRBV12-5 and J is TRBJ1-5; 7 nucleotides align to TRBD1. The CDR3 is made up of 19 amino acids. The junction had 14 bases not matched to a gene; V was cut back by 0 bases and J by 3 bases. CDR1 is LGHNT, CDR2 FRNRAP, per germline.

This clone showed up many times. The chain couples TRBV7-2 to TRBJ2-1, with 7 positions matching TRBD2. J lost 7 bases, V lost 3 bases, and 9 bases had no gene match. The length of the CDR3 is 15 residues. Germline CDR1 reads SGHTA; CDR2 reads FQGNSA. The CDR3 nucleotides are TGTGCCAGCAGCTTTCAGGCGGGAGTCATAAATGAGCAGTTCTTC. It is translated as CASSFQAGVINEQFF. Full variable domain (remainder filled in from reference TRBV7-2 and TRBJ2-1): GAGVSQSPSNKVTEKGKDVELRCDPISGHTALYWYRQSLGQGLEFLIYFQGNSAPDKSGLPSDRFSAERTGGSVSTLTIQRTQQEDSAVYLCASSFQAGVINEQFFGPGTRLTVL.

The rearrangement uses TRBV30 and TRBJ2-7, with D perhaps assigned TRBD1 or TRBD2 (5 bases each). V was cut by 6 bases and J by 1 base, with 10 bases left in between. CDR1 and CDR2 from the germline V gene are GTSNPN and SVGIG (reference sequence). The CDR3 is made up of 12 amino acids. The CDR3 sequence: CACGTESYEQYF. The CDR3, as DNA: TGTGCCTGCGGGACGGAATCCTACGAGCAGTACTTC.